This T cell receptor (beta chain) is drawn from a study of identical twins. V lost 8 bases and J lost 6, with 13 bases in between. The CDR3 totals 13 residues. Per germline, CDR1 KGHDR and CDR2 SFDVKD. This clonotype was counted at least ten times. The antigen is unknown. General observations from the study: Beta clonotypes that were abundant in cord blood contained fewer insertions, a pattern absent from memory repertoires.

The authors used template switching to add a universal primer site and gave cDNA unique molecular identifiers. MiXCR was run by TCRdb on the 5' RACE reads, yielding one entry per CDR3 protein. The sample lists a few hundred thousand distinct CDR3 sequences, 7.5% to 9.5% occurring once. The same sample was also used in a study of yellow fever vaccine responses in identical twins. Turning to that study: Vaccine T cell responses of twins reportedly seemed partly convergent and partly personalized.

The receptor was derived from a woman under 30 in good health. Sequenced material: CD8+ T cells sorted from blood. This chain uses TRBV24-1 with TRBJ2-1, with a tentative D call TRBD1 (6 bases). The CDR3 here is CATTSQGFNEQFF. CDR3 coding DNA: TGTGCCACCACCAGCCAGGGGTTCAATGAGCAGTTCTTC.